This is a list of T cell receptor beta chains from one sample in a study of T cells after yellow fever vaccination. TCRdb re-called the 5' RACE reads with MiXCR, one entry per CDR3 protein. The sample lists under 200,000 distinct CDR3 sequences, more than 5.5% occurring once. The starting material was CD4+ T cells sorted from PBMCs, obtained 5 to 6 days after the first yellow fever vaccination. The receptors stem from a young man who received the YFV17D yellow fever vaccine. The CDR3 runs from the conserved cysteine through the conserved F or W. Fields, in order: J gene, V gene, CDR3 protein.

j_gene: TRBJ2-1
v_gene: TRBV7-7
CDR3aa: CASSPGGYEQFF

j_gene: TRBJ2-1
v_gene: TRBV11-2
CDR3aa: CASSSQSSYNEQFF

j_gene: TRBJ2-3
v_gene: TRBV7-9
CDR3aa: CASSLLDRRTDTQYF

j_gene: TRBJ1-5
v_gene: TRBV12-3/TRBV12-4
CDR3aa: CASSFLDRGDQPQHF

j_gene: TRBJ1-1
v_gene: TRBV12-3/TRBV12-4
CDR3aa: CASSVGQGEGTEAFF

j_gene: TRBJ2-7
v_gene: TRBV11-1
CDR3aa: CASSPRDSGEQYF

j_gene: TRBJ2-3
v_gene: TRBV27
CDR3aa: CASRTVWTDTQYF

j_gene: TRBJ2-4
v_gene: TRBV7-6
CDR3aa: CASSDAYSAKAKNIQYF

j_gene: TRBJ1-1
v_gene: TRBV6-5
CDR3aa: CASSPSGDGTEAFF

j_gene: TRBJ1-5
v_gene: TRBV6-2/TRBV6-3
CDR3aa: CASRTLTGGNQPQHF

j_gene: TRBJ2-3
v_gene: TRBV12-3/TRBV12-4
CDR3aa: CASSPTSWGTDTQYF

j_gene: TRBJ1-3
v_gene: TRBV25-1
CDR3aa: CASSVARDGNTIYF

j_gene: TRBJ1-6
v_gene: TRBV7-2
CDR3aa: CASVTSGRPGASPLHF

j_gene: TRBJ2-1
v_gene: TRBV6-5
CDR3aa: CASSYDPGTSGGAKQFF

j_gene: TRBJ2-7
v_gene: TRBV5-1
CDR3aa: CASSLLPRTRYEQYF

j_gene: TRBJ2-3
v_gene: TRBV7-9
CDR3aa: CASSLAWASGSTDTQYF

j_gene: TRBJ2-6
v_gene: TRBV5-6
CDR3aa: CASSLATVMGANVLTF

j_gene: TRBJ2-3
v_gene: TRBV5-1
CDR3aa: CASSSGLAGDADTQYF

j_gene: TRBJ2-3
v_gene: TRBV4-2
CDR3aa: CASSQERGGDTQYF

j_gene: TRBJ1-2
v_gene: TRBV7-2
CDR3aa: CASSSPGGYGYTF

j_gene: TRBJ1-4
v_gene: TRBV29-1
CDR3aa: CSARHTGQGLGKLFF

j_gene: TRBJ2-3
v_gene: TRBV18
CDR3aa: CASCPSRDTQYF

j_gene: TRBJ2-5
v_gene: TRBV5-6
CDR3aa: CASSHAGSGGETQYF

j_gene: TRBJ1-2
v_gene: TRBV20-1
CDR3aa: CSALGFNGYTF

j_gene: TRBJ2-5
v_gene: TRBV29-1
CDR3aa: CSADPVGETQYF

j_gene: TRBJ2-3
v_gene: TRBV7-2
CDR3aa: CASSPGLGITDTQYF

j_gene: TRBJ1-2
v_gene: TRBV20-1
CDR3aa: CSAREGREGYTF

j_gene: TRBJ1-1
v_gene: TRBV24-1
CDR3aa: CATSEGRGAGEAFF

j_gene: TRBJ1-5
v_gene: TRBV7-8
CDR3aa: CASSFGPGQPQHF

j_gene: TRBJ1-2
v_gene: TRBV24-1
CDR3aa: CATSAQTYGYTF

j_gene: TRBJ1-5
v_gene: TRBV4-3
CDR3aa: CASSQEGGDQPQHF

j_gene: TRBJ1-6
v_gene: TRBV18
CDR3aa: CASSPWTGGDSPLHF

j_gene: TRBJ2-3
v_gene: TRBV7-3
CDR3aa: CASSKGLAGGTDTQYF

j_gene: TRBJ2-6
v_gene: TRBV7-9
CDR3aa: CASRTQGSSGANVLTF

j_gene: TRBJ1-1
v_gene: TRBV6-5
CDR3aa: CASSYLGATEAFF

j_gene: TRBJ2-5
v_gene: TRBV19
CDR3aa: CASSIMERETQYF

j_gene: TRBJ1-2
v_gene: TRBV9
CDR3aa: CASSDGQGAKLHGYTF

j_gene: TRBJ2-5
v_gene: TRBV18
CDR3aa: CASSRLAGGQETQYF

j_gene: TRBJ1-2
v_gene: TRBV6-1
CDR3aa: CASSEVGVGYTF

j_gene: TRBJ1-2
v_gene: TRBV7-2
CDR3aa: CASSLDDRGSGYTF

j_gene: TRBJ2-1
v_gene: TRBV10-3
CDR3aa: CAISARQGANEQFF

j_gene: TRBJ2-5
v_gene: TRBV5-1
CDR3aa: CASSLGAVAQETQYF

j_gene: TRBJ2-3
v_gene: TRBV18
CDR3aa: CASSPAFLSTDTQYF

j_gene: TRBJ2-7
v_gene: TRBV12-3/TRBV12-4
CDR3aa: CASMPTGTYYEQYF